In its sample, the clone carrying this TCR beta chain was seen a few times. This sample stems from a study of blood T cell repertoires in COVID-19. Study summary: The study drew acute and convalescent COVID-19 samples from the United States, Italy and Spain. PBMCs, B-cell-depleted T cells, or T cells provided the cDNA or gDNA that made up the material.

This CDR3 is 15 amino acids long. Germline-derived CDR1 and CDR2 are SGHAT and FQNNGV. V was clipped by 1 base and J by 2 bases, with 11 bases between them. Study processing details: From reference gene primer amplification, estimates of nucleated cell counts were derived. Method: immunoSEQ multiplex PCR; TCRdb's copy keeps in-frame clones and lacks some. That table is the source of V, J and clone size, and D and trimming were worked out from the DNA. The sample consists of hundreds of thousands of clones, 89% of them appearing once. The clonotype was recovered from an older woman with acute or convalescent COVID-19. The rearrangement joins TRBV11-2 to TRBJ2-5; D is perhaps TRBD1 (6 bases). Sequenced sample: peripheral blood. The CDR3 is CASSLVLTGQETQYF. CDR3 DNA: TGTGCCAGCAGCTTAGTGTTGACAGGACAAGAGACCCAGTACTTC.